This TCR beta chain was sequenced in a study of T cells in Graves' hyperthyroidism and ophthalmopathy. Trimming cost V 6 bases and J 2 bases, with 17 bases left between them. This CDR3 has 14 residues. CDR1 is DFQATT and CDR2 is SNEGSKA in the germline V gene (reference sequence). Amplified TCR beta CDR3 regions came from RNA transcripts. The TCR CDR3 first-round RT-PCR relied on the HTBI primer set. TCRdb ran MiXCR on the multiplex PCR reads and lists one entry per CDR3 protein. The sample holds around 620,000 distinct CDR3 sequences, approximately 44% seen once. This clonotype has at least ten counts. Its antigen is still unknown. General observations from the study: In validation, the model predicted ophthalmopathy. These predictions came a median around 5.9 months before onset. Ophthalmopathy and stable hyperthyroidism were separated by a 13 V-J model.

The sequence came from an adult woman with Graves' disease, either hyperthyroidism or ophthalmopathy (not recorded which). Input material: peripheral blood or thyroid tissue (not recorded which). The chain uses TRBV20-1 and TRBJ2-7, with D possibly TRBD2 on 6 matching bases. The CDR3 DNA reads as TGCAGTGCCGCATGGAGGGCCGTTACCTACGAGCAGTACTTC. Amino acids: CSAAWRAVTYEQYF.